This T cell receptor (beta chain) was captured by sequencing in a study of T cell responses to AZD1222 COVID-19 vaccine. The study's findings and limits: Dominant at 160-218 and 743-854, vaccine-associated CD4 TCRs also spanned spike.

V was shortened by 3 bases and J by 1 base, with 20 bases between the two germline ends. This CDR3 region has 19 residues. Germline V gene sequence: CDR1 SGDLS, CDR2 YYNGEE. Generated by immunoSEQ multiplex PCR, the TCRdb table keeps only in-frame clones and is missing some. The sample holds under 150,000 clones, 80% to 90% seen once. Comment on this clone: Its antigen is as yet unknown.

The source is an adult in good health. The chain employs TRBV9 and TRBJ2-6, with a weak D call TRBD1 (6 bases). Sequencing used peripheral blood, obtained on day 0 of MenACWY control vaccination. The CDR3 nucleotides are TGTGCCAGCAGCGCAGGAATAGGGGGTCTCGGGTCTGGGGCCAACGTCCTGACTTTC. This encodes CASSAGIGGLGSGANVLTF.